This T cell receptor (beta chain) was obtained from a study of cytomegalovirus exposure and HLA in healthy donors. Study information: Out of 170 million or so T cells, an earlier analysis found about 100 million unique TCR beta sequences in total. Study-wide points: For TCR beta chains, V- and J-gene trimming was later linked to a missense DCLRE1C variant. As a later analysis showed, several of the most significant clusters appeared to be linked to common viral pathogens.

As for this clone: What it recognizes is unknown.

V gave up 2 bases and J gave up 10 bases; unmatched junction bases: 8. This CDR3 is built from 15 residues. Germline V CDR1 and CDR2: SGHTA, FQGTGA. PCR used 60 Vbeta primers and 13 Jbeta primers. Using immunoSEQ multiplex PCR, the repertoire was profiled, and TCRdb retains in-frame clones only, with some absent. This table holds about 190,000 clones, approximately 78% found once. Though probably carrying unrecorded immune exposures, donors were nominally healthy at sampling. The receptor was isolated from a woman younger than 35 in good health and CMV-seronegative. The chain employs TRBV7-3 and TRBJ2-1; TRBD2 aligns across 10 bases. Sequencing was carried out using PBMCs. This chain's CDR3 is CASSLRASGGQEQFF. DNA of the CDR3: TGTGCCAGCAGCTTACGGGCTAGCGGGGGCCAAGAGCAGTTCTTC.